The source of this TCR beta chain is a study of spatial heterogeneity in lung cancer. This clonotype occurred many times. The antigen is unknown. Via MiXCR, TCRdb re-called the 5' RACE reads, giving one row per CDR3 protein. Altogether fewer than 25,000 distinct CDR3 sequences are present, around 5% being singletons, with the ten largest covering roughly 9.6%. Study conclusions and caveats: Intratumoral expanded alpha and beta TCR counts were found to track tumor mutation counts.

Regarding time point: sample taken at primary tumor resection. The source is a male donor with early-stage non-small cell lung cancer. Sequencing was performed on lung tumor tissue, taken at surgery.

CDR3 sequence: CASSLEGGYTF. The CDR3 DNA is TGTGCCAGCAGCTTAGAGGGAGGCTACACCTTC. This chain uses TRBV7-9 with TRBJ1-2; D is unclear. This CDR3 comprises 11 residues. The germline V gene has CDR1 SEHNR and CDR2 FQNEAQ (reference sequence). V was trimmed by 1 base and J by 8 bases, leaving 5 bases between them.